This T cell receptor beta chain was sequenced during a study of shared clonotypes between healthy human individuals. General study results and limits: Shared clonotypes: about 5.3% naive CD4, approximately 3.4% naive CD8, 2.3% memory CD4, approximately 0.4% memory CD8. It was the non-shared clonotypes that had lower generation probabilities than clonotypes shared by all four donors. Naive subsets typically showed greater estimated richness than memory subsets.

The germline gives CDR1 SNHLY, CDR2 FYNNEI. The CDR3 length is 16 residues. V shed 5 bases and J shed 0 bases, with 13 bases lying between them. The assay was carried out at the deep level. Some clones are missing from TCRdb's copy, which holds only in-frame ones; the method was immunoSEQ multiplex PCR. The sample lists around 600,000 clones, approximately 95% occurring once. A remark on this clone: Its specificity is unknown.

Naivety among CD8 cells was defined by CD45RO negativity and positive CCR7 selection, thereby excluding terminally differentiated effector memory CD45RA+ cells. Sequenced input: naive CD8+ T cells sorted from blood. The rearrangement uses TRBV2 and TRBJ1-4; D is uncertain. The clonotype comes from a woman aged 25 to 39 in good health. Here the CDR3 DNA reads TGTGCCAGCAGTCGACGACTTCAACCAACTAATGAAAAACTGTTTTTT. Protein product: CASSRRLQPTNEKLFF.